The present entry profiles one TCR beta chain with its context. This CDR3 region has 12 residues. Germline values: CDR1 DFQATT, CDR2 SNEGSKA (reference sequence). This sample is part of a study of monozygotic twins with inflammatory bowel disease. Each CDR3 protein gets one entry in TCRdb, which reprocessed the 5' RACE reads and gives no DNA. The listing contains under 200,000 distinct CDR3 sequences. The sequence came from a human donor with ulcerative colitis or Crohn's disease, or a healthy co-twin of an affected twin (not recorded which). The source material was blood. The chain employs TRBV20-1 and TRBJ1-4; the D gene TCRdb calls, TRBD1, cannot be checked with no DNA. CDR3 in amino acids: CSAPRGMRKLFF.